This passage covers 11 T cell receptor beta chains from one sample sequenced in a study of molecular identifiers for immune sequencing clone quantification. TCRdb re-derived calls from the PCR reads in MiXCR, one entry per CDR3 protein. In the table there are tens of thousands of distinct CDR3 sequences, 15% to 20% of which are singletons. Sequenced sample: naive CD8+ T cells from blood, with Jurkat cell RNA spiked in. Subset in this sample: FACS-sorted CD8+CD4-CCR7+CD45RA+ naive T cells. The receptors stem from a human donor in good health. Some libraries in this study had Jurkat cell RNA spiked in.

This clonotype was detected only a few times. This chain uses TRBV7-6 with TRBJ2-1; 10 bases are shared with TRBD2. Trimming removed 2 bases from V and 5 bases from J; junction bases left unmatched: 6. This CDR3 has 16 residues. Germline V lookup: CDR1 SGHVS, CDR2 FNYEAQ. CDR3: CASSLYRAGGDNEQFF. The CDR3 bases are TGTGCCAGCAGCTTATATCGAGCGGGAGGGGACAATGAGCAGTTCTTC.

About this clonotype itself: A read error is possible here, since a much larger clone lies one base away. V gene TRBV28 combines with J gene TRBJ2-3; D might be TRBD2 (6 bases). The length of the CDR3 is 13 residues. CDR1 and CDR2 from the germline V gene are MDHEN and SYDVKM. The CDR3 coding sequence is TGTGCCAGCAATTTATGGGAGGAGGATACGCAGTATTTT. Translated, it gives CASNLWEEDTQYF.

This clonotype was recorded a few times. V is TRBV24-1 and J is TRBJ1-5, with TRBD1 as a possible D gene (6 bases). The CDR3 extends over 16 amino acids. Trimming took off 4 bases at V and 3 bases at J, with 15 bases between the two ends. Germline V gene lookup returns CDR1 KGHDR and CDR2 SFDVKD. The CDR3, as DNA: TGTGCCACCAGTGACCTCATCGACAGGCTCAATCAGCCCCAGCATTTT. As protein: CATSDLIDRLNQPQHF.

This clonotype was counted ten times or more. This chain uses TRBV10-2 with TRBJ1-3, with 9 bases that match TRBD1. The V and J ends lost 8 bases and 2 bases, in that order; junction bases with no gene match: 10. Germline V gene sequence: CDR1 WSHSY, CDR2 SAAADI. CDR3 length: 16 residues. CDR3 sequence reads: CASYAGTGRTGNTIYF. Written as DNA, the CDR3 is TGCGCCAGCTACGCCGGGACAGGGAGAACTGGAAACACCATATATTTT.

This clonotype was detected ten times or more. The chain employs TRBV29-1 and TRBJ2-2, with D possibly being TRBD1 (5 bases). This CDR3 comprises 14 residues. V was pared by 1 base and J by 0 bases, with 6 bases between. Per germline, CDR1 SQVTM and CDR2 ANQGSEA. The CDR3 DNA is TGCAGCGTTGAAGGGACAACGAACACCGGGGAGCTGTTTTTT. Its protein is CSVEGTTNTGELFF.

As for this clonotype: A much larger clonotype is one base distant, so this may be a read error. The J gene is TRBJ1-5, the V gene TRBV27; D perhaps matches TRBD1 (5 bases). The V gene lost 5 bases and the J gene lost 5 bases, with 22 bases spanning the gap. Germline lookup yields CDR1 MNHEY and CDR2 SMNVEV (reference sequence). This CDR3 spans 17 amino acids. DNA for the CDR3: TGTGCCAGCAGTCCTTATGGGGCAGGGTATCGAGATCAGCCCCAGCATTTT. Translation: CASSPYGAGYRDQPQHF.

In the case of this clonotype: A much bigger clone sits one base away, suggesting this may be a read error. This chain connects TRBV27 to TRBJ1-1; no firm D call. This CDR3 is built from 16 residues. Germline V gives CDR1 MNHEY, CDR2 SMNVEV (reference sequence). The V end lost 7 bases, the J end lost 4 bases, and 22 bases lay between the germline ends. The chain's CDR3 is CASTSFLGTMSTEAFF. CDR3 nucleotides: TGTGCCAGCACTTCCTTTTTGGGAACAATGAGCACTGAAGCTTTCTTT.

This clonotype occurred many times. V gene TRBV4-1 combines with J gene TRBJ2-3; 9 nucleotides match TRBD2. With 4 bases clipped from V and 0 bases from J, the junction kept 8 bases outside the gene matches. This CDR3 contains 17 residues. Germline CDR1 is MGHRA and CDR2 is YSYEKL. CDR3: CASSRGREGFSTDTQYF. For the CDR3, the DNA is TGCGCCAGCAGCCGGGGGCGGGAGGGTTTTAGCACAGATACGCAGTATTTT.

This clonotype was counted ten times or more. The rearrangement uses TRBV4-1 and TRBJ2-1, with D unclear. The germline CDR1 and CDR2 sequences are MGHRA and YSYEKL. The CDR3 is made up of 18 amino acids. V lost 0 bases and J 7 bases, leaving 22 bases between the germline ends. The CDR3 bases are TGCGCCAGCAGCCAAGATTCCCCCTCGAGTTTCGAGTGGAATGAGCAGTTCTTC. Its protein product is CASSQDSPSSFEWNEQFF.

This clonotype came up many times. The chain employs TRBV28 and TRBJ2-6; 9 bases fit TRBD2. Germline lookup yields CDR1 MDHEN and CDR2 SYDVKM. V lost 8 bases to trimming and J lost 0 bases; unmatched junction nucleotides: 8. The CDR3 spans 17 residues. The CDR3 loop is CASWSREGSSGANVLTF. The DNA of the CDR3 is TGTGCCAGCTGGTCGCGGGAGGGCTCCTCTGGGGCCAACGTCCTGACTTTC.

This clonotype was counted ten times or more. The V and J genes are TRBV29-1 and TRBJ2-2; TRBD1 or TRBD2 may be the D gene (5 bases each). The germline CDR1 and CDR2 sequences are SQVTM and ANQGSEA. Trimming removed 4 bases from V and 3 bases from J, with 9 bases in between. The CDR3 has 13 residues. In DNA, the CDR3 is TGCAGCGTTGGTGGGGGAGACACCGGGGAGCTGTTTTTT. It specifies CSVGGGDTGELFF.